This TCR beta chain derives from a study of cytomegalovirus exposure and HLA in healthy donors. PCR employed 60 Vbeta and 13 Jbeta primers. Original processing methods: Some 9.9 million of some 80 million unique TCR beta chains were shared, per a later count. Generated by immunoSEQ multiplex PCR, the TCRdb table keeps only in-frame clones and is missing some. The V and J calls and clone size were taken over from that table, and D and trimming were inferred from the DNA. The table has 95,000 to 150,000 clones, more than 75% seen once. A word on this clone: Its antigen remains unknown.

General study findings and limits: As a later analysis revealed, the rate of TCR association differed by HLA locus, with DRB1 most and HLA-C fewest. Roughly uniform depth of sequencing across donors was assumed in presence/absence analyses. Evidence from a later analysis indicated that most CMV-associated TCR beta chains looked HLA-restricted.

Source material: PBMCs. The clonotype was recovered from a man in his forties or fifties in good health and CMV-seronegative.

In DNA, the CDR3 is TGTGCCAGCAGTCCCATTCATAGTGGAGTTGAAGCTTTCTTT. Protein product: CASSPIHSGVEAFF. The chain links TRBV27 to TRBJ1-1; no reliable D call. V dropped 5 bases and J dropped 7 bases, with 17 bases sitting between them. The CDR3 runs 14 residues. Looked up from germline, CDR1 is MNHEY and CDR2 is SMNVEV (reference sequence).